The next 8 T cell receptor beta chains were all read from a single sample in a study of OX40 agonist ivuxolimab in advanced cancers. The data were produced by immunoSEQ multiplex PCR, yet TCRdb's version contains in-frame clones alone and is incomplete. The profile shows tens of thousands of clones, roughly 89% of them singletons. The sequenced sample was CD4+ or CD8+ T cells sorted from blood, obtained in a trial of the OX40 agonist ivuxolimab. All receptors come from an adult with an advanced solid tumor such as melanoma, head and neck, liver or kidney cancer.

This sequence joins TRBV5-1 and TRBJ2-7, with a tentative D call TRBD1 (6 bases). V shed 4 bases and J shed 7 bases, with 21 bases lying between them. The CDR3 covers 15 residues. The V gene's germline CDR1 is SGHRS and CDR2 YFSETQ. The CDR3, as DNA: TGCGCCAGCAGCCGAACTCCGGGACAATCGGATGAGCAGTACTTC. As protein: CASSRTPGQSDEQYF. Together with reference TRBV5-1 and TRBJ2-7, the CDR3 gives the full variable domain: KAGVTQTPRYLIKTRGQQVTLSCSPISGHRSVSWYQQTPGQGLQFLFEYFSETQRNKGNFPGRFSGRQFSNSRSEMNVSTLELGDSALYLCASSRTPGQSDEQYFGPGTRLTVT.

The chain links TRBV29-1 to TRBJ2-7; unclear D gene. The V end lost 3 bases, the J end lost 1 base, and 7 bases lay between the germline ends. Germline V lookup: CDR1 SQVTM, CDR2 ANQGSEA. The CDR3 is 12 amino acids. The CDR3 sequence is CSVDMGSYEQYF. The CDR3 bases are TGCAGCGTTGATATGGGTTCCTACGAGCAGTACTTC.

V usage is TRBV28 and J usage is TRBJ1-2, with a tentative D call TRBD1 (5 bases). Germline values: CDR1 MDHEN, CDR2 SYDVKM. Trimming removed 6 bases at V and 5 bases at J, with 10 bases between. This CDR3 has 12 residues. DNA for the CDR3: TGTGCCAGCAGCCTAGGGGATTATGGCTACACCTTC. Its translation is CASSLGDYGYTF.

The chain employs TRBV28 and TRBJ2-7; a weak D match, TRBD1 (6 bases). Germline loops: CDR1 MDHEN, CDR2 SYDVKM. Trimming took off 5 bases at V and 2 bases at J, with 16 bases between the two ends. The CDR3 runs 15 residues. In DNA, the CDR3 is TGTGCCAGCAGTCCTTTTCTCGGACAGACCTACGAGCAGTACTTC. It codes for CASSPFLGQTYEQYF.

The chain is built from TRBV27 and TRBJ1-5; D is possibly TRBD1 (5 bases). CDR1 and CDR2 (germline): MNHEY, SMNVEV (reference sequence). The V end lost 3 bases, the J end lost 3 bases, and 9 bases lay between the germline ends. The CDR3 extends over 14 amino acids. The CDR3 sequence: CASSFGGPNQPQHF. In DNA form, the CDR3 reads TGTGCCAGCAGTTTTGGGGGTCCCAATCAGCCCCAGCATTTT.

The chain has TRBV19 and TRBJ2-6; D remains ambiguous. Deletions cut 3 bases from V and 2 bases from J, with 8 bases between. CDR1 is LNHDA and CDR2 is SQIVND in the germline V gene (reference sequence). The CDR3 covers 15 residues. The CDR3 sequence is CASSMREAGANVLTF. For the CDR3, the DNA is TGTGCCAGTAGTATGAGAGAAGCTGGGGCCAACGTCCTGACTTTC. The full variable domain, completed using reference TRBV19 and TRBJ2-6, is DGGITQSPKYLFRKEGQNVTLSCEQNLNHDAMYWYRQDPGQGLRLIYYSQIVNDFQKGDIAEGYSVSREKKESFPLTVTSAQKNPTAFYLCASSMREAGANVLTFGAGSRLTVL.

The chain has TRBV6-5 and TRBJ1-1, with D uncertain. The ends were cut back, 7 bases at V and 11 bases at J, with 20 bases in the middle. Germline V lookup: CDR1 MNHEY, CDR2 SVGAGI. The CDR3 sequence is 13 residues long. CDR3 sequence: CASKIGVTAGAFF. The CDR3 DNA reads as TGTGCCAGCAAGATCGGGGTCACCGCCGGGGCTTTCTTT.

The CDR3 DNA reads TGTGCCAGCAGCGCCGGGACAGGGGTGCAGCCCCAGCATTTT. It translates to CASSAGTGVQPQHF. The rearrangement links TRBV7-9 to TRBJ1-5; 10 bases fit TRBD1. Germline values: CDR1 SEHNR, CDR2 FQNEAQ (reference sequence). With 5 bases clipped from V and 7 bases from J, the junction kept 5 bases outside the gene matches. The CDR3 runs 14 residues.